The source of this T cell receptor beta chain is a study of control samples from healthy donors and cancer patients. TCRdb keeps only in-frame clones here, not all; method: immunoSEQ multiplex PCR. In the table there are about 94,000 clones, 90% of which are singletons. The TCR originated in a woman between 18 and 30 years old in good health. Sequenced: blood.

CDR3 protein: CASSPGTTQETQYF. In nucleotides, the CDR3 is TGTGCCAGCAGCCCCGGGACAACGCAAGAGACCCAGTACTTC. The V call is TRBV3-1 (or the pseudogene TRBV3-2), the J call TRBJ2-5, with D possibly matching TRBD1 (6 bases). The germline V gene has CDR1 LGHDT and CDR2 YNNKEL (reference sequence). This CDR3 comprises 14 residues. Trimming removed 4 bases from V and 2 bases from J, with 11 bases in between.